The 16 T cell receptor beta chains presented below share a single source sample, sequenced in a study of PD-1 blockade in mismatch repair-deficient tumors listed by TCRdb under 2017. Library method: the immunoSEQ multiplex PCR assay. Entries here come from immuneACCESS through TCRdb and include only in-frame sequences with V and J called. Some clones fail to appear in such tables; in the studies checked, an unresolved V gene covers under half of the shortfall, and the cause of the remainder is unknown. For this sample there are 50,000 or so clones; over 70% appear just once. The top ten constitute roughly 8.1% of the sample. The material was peripheral blood, obtained less than 21 weeks after starting pembrolizumab. Source of these receptors: an adult with mismatch repair-deficient cancer.

This sequence joins TRBV15 and TRBJ1-2; D is uncertain. Trimming shortened V by 0 bases and J by 4 bases, and 12 bases separated the two germline ends. The CDR3 extends over 15 amino acids. Germline V gene sequence: CDR1 LNHNV, CDR2 YYDKDF (reference sequence). CDR3 loop: CATSREAASVYGYTF. The DNA of the CDR3 is TGTGCCACCAGCAGAGAGGCGGCCTCGGTCTATGGCTACACCTTC.

The V gene is TRBV5-4, the J gene TRBJ2-3, with 8 bases lining up with TRBD1. The CDR3 has 16 amino acids. Germline V lookup: CDR1 SGHNT, CDR2 YYREEE (reference sequence). The junction had 8 bases not matched to a gene; V was cut back by 3 bases and J by 2 bases. The CDR3 nucleotides are TGTGCCAGCAGCTCACGGTCCAGGGGGCCCACAGATACGCAGTATTTT. Translating it yields CASSSRSRGPTDTQYF.

The J gene is TRBJ2-1, the V gene TRBV6-5; TRBD1 might be the D (5 bases). The V gene's germline CDR1 is MNHEY and CDR2 SVGAGI. The CDR3 is 15 residues long. Trimming removed 2 bases at V and 9 bases at J, with 17 bases between. CDR3 in amino acids: CASSYSSGRYGEQFF. CDR3 sequence (DNA): TGTGCCAGCAGTTACAGCTCAGGGCGCTACGGTGAGCAGTTCTTC.

The sample holds a few counts of this clone. In nucleotides, the CDR3 is TGTGCCAGCATACGAGCGGGAGGGCCGAATGAGCAGTTCTTC. Translation gives CASIRAGGPNEQFF. This chain joins TRBV13 and TRBJ2-1; 10 bases match TRBD2. J gave up 7 bases and V 7 bases, and 7 bases lay outside the gene matches. Germline V gene lookup returns CDR1 PRHDT and CDR2 FYEKMQ (reference sequence). The CDR3 sequence is 14 residues long.

This clone has a single count. V is TRBV5-5 and J is TRBJ2-1; D is possibly TRBD1 (6 bases). Trimming pared 2 bases from V and 0 bases from J, leaving 9 bases between. There are 15 residues in the CDR3. Germline-derived CDR1 and CDR2 are SGHKS and YYEKEE (reference sequence). As DNA, the CDR3 is TGTGCCAGCAGCTTTCAGGGGAACTCCTACAATGAGCAGTTCTTC. This gives the protein CASSFQGNSYNEQFF. The variable domain in full, completed from reference TRBV5-5 and TRBJ2-1, reads DAGVTQSPTHLIKTRGQQVTLRCSPISGHKSVSWYQQVLGQGPQFIFQYYEKEERGRGNFPDRFSARQFPNYSSELNVNALLLGDSALYLCASSFQGNSYNEQFFGPGTRLTVL.

The table lists this clone with a few counts. The rearrangement uses TRBV6-1 and TRBJ2-3; 14 bases are a match to TRBD2. Germline-derived CDR1 and CDR2 are MNHNS and SASEGT. With 4 bases clipped from V and 3 bases from J, the junction kept 6 bases outside the gene matches. The CDR3 contains 17 residues. The DNA for the CDR3 is TGTGCCAGCAGTGGACTAGCGGGAGGGCCGGGGACAGATACGCAGTATTTT. Encoded protein: CASSGLAGGPGTDTQYF.

This chain connects TRBV2 to TRBJ2-1; D is perhaps TRBD2 (6 bases). The ends were cut back, 8 bases at V and 0 bases at J, with 11 bases in the middle. Per germline, CDR1 SNHLY and CDR2 FYNNEI. This CDR3 spans 14 amino acids. This CDR3 reads CASVWRGSYNEQFF. The CDR3 nucleotides are TGTGCCAGCGTTTGGCGGGGCTCCTACAATGAGCAGTTCTTC.

The chain is built from TRBV7-2 and TRBJ2-1; D call uncertain. Trimming removed 5 bases from V and 5 bases from J, with 7 bases in between. In germline, CDR1 is SGHTA, CDR2 FQGNSA. This CDR3 contains 12 residues. This chain's CDR3 is CASSQHHNEQFF. The CDR3 DNA is TGTGCCAGCAGCCAACACCACAATGAGCAGTTCTTC.

The chain joins TRBV18 to TRBJ1-4, with D tentatively TRBD1 (6 bases). V was cut by 3 bases and J by 0 bases, with 8 bases left in between. Germline CDR1 reads KGHSH; CDR2 reads LQKENI. The CDR3 is 15 amino acids. CDR3 in amino acids: CASSPGAATNEKLFF. The CDR3 DNA follows: TGTGCCAGCTCACCGGGGGCCGCAACTAATGAAAAACTGTTTTTT.

This clone was recorded a few times. The J gene is TRBJ2-7, the V gene TRBV18; maybe TRBD1 (6 bases). The CDR3 is made up of 15 amino acids. The V gene's germline CDR1 is KGHSH and CDR2 LQKENI. V was trimmed by 1 base and J by 6 bases, leaving 16 bases between them. The CDR3 sequence: CASSPRGGGPGEQYF. The CDR3 DNA follows: TGTGCCAGCTCACCACGAGGGGGTGGCCCGGGCGAGCAGTACTTC.

The CDR3 bases are TGTGCCAGCAGTTTATCAGTAGAGAGGGTGTCGGACTACGAGCAGTACTTC. This translates into CASSLSVERVSDYEQYF. The chain employs TRBV27 and TRBJ2-7; a possible D gene is TRBD2 (5 bases). The germline V gene has CDR1 MNHEY and CDR2 SMNVEV (reference sequence). The CDR3 has 17 amino acids. Trimming took 0 bases from V and 3 from J, leaving 18 bases between them.

The CDR3 protein is CAISETLGLAGVNEQFF. Here the CDR3 DNA reads TGTGCCATCAGTGAGACCTTAGGACTAGCGGGAGTCAATGAGCAGTTCTTC. The chain recombines TRBV10-3 with TRBJ2-1, with 13 positions matching TRBD2. Germline CDR1 is ENHRY and CDR2 is SYGVKD. The CDR3 sequence is 17 residues long. V was clipped by 2 bases and J by 6 bases; unmatched bases: 7.

The rearrangement uses TRBV10-1 and TRBJ2-7; 7 bases are a match to TRBD2. This CDR3 spans 15 amino acids. With 3 bases clipped from V and 4 bases from J, the junction kept 9 bases outside the gene matches. Looked up from germline, CDR1 is WNHNN and CDR2 is SYGVQD (reference sequence). The CDR3 spells CASSESGAIQYEQYF. Here the CDR3 DNA reads TGCGCCAGCAGTGAAAGCGGGGCAATCCAATACGAGCAGTACTTC.

The chain has TRBV19 and TRBJ1-2; perhaps TRBD1 as D (6 bases). Germline V CDR1 and CDR2: LNHDA, SQIVND (reference sequence). The CDR3 length is 13 residues. V was pared by 10 bases and J by 4 bases, with 16 bases between. In DNA form, the CDR3 reads TGTGCCACCGAGGGGACAACCCGCTATGGCTACACCTTC. Its translation is CATEGTTRYGYTF.

This chain connects TRBV5-1 to TRBJ2-3, with 7 bases aligning to TRBD1. This CDR3 has 16 amino acids. V trimming: 4 bases; J trimming: 1 base; junction bases outside the gene matches: 9. Germline V CDR1 and CDR2: SGHRS, YFSETQ. Written as DNA, the CDR3 is TGCGCCAGCAGCAGGGGACAGCAGGGTGGCACAGATACGCAGTATTTT. The encoded protein is CASSRGQQGGTDTQYF.

The chain couples TRBV7-9 to TRBJ1-1, with D possibly being TRBD1 (5 bases). Germline CDR1 is SEHNR and CDR2 is FQNEAQ (reference sequence). The V end lost 5 bases, the J end lost 3 bases, and 19 bases lay between the germline ends. The CDR3 has 16 residues. The CDR3 is CASSPGTQARDTEAFF. For the CDR3, the DNA is TGTGCCAGCAGCCCCGGGACGCAGGCGAGGGACACTGAAGCTTTCTTT.